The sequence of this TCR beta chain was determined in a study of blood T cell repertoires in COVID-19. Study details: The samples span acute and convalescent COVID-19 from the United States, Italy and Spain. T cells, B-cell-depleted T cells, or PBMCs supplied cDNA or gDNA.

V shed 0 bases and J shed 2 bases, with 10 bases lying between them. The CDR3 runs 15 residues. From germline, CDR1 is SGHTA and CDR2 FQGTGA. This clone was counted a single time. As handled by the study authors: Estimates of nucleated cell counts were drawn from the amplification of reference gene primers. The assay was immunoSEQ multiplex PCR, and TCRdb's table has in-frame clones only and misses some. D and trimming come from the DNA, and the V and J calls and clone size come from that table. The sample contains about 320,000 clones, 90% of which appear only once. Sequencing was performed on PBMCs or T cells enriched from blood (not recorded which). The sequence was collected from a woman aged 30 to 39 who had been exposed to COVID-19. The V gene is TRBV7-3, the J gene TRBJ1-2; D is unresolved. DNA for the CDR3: TGTGCCAGCAGCTTAACGGAGGGTGGGAACTATGGCTACACCTTC. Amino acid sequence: CASSLTEGGNYGYTF.